This T cell receptor beta chain was sequenced in a study of blood T cell repertoires in COVID-19. Study-wide context: Italy, Spain and the United States were the sources of the convalescent and acute COVID-19 samples. Sample material is recorded as cDNA or gDNA derived from T cells, B-cell-depleted T cells, or PBMCs.

Germline CDR1 and CDR2: MRHNA and SNTAGT. The CDR3 is 15 amino acids. Germline trimming cut 5 bases from V and 4 bases from J; bases unmatched to any gene: 3. Here immunoSEQ multiplex PCR was the method, and the copy in TCRdb shows in-frame clones only, minus some. The table lists 110,000 or so clones, roughly 80% of them singletons. This chain links TRBV6-4 with TRBJ2-5, with 14 bases matching TRBD2. This sequence originates from a woman of 80 years or more with acute or convalescent COVID-19. Material: peripheral blood. The DNA of the CDR3 is TGTGCCAGCAGTCCGGGACTAGCGGGAGTAGAGACCCAGTACTTC. This translates into CASSPGLAGVETQYF.